This T cell receptor beta chain appears in the sequencing data of a study of regulatory T cells in long-lasting Graves disease. Study details: Those Graves' patients who were newly diagnosed had been on antithyroid drugs under 3 months. Broader study findings: Persistent Graves' patients showed reduced TCR diversity versus newly diagnosed patients.

With iRepertoire HTBI primers and Arm-PCR of CDR3 regions, TCR beta libraries were built. Each CDR3 protein gets one entry after TCRdb re-called the multiplex PCR reads with MiXCR. The sample consists of hundreds of thousands of distinct CDR3 sequences, 12% of them appearing once. The sample's time point: newly diagnosed GD, antithyroid drugs for less than 3 months. Making the TCR library involved RNA that had been extracted from PBMCs. Regarding this clonotype: Its matching antigen is unknown.

This same sample was also taken into another study, of T cells in Graves' hyperthyroidism and ophthalmopathy. From that study: Model output signaled ophthalmopathy a median around 6.9 months ahead of onset.

The sequences come from peripheral blood mononuclear cells (PBMCs), collected at new diagnosis, from a patient treated with antithyroid drugs. This clonotype originated in a woman aged 25 to 39 with Graves disease.

The CDR3 DNA follows: TGTGCCAGTAGTATACACTCTCTAGGCTACGAGCAGTACTTC. Amino acids: CASSIHSLGYEQYF. This sequence joins TRBV19 and TRBJ2-7; D gene ambiguous. V dropped 2 bases and J dropped 3 bases, with 11 bases sitting between them. Germline CDR1 reads LNHDA; CDR2 reads SQIVND (reference sequence). CDR3 length equals 14 residues.